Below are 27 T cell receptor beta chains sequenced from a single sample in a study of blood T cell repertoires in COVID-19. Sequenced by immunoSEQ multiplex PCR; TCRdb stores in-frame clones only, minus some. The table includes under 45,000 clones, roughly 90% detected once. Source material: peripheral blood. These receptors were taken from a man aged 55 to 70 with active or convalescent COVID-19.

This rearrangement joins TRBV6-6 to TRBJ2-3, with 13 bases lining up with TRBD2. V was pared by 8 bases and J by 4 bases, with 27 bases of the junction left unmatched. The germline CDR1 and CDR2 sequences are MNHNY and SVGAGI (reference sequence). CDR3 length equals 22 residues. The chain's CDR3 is CASCHSGQGLAGSSFESDTQYF. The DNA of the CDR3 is TGTGCCAGCTGCCACTCCGGCCAGGGACTAGCGGGATCCTCGTTCGAGTCAGATACGCAGTATTTT.

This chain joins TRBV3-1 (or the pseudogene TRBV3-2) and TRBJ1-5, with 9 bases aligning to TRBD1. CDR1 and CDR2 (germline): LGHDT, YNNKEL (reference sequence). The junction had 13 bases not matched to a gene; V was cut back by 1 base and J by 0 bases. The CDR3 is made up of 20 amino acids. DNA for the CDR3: TGTGCCAGCAGCCAAGGATTCCCGGGACAGGGCCGATATAGCAATCAGCCCCAGCATTTT. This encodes CASSQGFPGQGRYSNQPQHF.

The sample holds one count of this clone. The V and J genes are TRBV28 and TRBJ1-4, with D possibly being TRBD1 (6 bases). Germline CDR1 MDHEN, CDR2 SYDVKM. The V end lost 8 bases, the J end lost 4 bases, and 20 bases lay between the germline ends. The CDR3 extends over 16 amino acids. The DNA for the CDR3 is TGTGCCAGCCTATCATCTGAGGGGGTCCTTAATGAAAAACTGTTTTTT. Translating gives CASLSSEGVLNEKLFF.

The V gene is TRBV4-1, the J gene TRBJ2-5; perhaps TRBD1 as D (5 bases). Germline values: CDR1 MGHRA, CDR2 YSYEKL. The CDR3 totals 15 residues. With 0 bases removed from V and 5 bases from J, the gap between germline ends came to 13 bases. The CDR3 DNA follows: TGCGCCAGCAGCCAAGACGCAGGGATGGGCGAGACCCAGTACTTC. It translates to CASSQDAGMGETQYF.

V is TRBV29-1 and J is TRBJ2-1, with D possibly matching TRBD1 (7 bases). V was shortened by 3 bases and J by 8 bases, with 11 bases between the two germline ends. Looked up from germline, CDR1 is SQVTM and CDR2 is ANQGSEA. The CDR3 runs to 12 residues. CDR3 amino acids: CSVDQGGHEQFF. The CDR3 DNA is TGCAGCGTTGATCAGGGGGGTCATGAGCAGTTCTTC.

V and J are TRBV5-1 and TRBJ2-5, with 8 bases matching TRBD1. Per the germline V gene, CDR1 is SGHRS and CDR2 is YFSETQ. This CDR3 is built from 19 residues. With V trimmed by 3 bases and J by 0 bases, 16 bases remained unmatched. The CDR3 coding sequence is TGCGCCAGCAGCTCGAAAAAGACTTGGACAGGGTCCTACCAAGAGACCCAGTACTTC. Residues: CASSSKKTWTGSYQETQYF. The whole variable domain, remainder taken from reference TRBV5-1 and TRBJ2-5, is KAGVTQTPRYLIKTRGQQVTLSCSPISGHRSVSWYQQTPGQGLQFLFEYFSETQRNKGNFPGRFSGRQFSNSRSEMNVSTLELGDSALYLCASSSKKTWTGSYQETQYFGPGTRLLVL.

DNA of the CDR3: TGTGCCAGCAGCTTACGACAGGGGATGAACACTGAAGCTTTCTTT. Translating it yields CASSLRQGMNTEAFF. The V and J genes are TRBV7-2 and TRBJ1-1; 8 bases line up with TRBD1. V trimming: 2 bases; J trimming: 0 bases; junction bases outside the gene matches: 2. CDR3 size: 15 residues. Germline V gene data show CDR1 as SGHTA and CDR2 as FQGNSA.

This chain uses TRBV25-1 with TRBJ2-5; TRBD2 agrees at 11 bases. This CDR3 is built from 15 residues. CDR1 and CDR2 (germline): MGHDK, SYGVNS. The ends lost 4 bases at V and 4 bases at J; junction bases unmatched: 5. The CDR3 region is CASSGTSGRGETQYF. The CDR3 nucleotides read TGTGCCAGCAGTGGTACTAGCGGGAGAGGAGAGACCCAGTACTTC.

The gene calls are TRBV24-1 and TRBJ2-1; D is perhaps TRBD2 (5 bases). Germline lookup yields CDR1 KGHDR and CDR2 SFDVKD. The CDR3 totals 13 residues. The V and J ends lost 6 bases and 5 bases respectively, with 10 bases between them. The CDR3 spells CATSPPGNNEQFF. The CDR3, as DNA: TGTGCCACCAGTCCTCCGGGGAACAATGAGCAGTTCTTC.

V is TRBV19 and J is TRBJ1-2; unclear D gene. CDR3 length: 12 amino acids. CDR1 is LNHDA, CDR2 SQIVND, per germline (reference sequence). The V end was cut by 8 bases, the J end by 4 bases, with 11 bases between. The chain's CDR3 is CASSRVRYGYTF. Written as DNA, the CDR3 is TGTGCCAGTTCGAGGGTTCGCTATGGCTACACCTTC.

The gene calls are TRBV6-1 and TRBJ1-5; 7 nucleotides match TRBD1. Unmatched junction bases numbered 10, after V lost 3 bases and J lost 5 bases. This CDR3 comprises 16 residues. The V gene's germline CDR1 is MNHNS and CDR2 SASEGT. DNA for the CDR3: TGTGCCAGCAGTGATAGGACAGGAAGGATACATCAGCCCCAGCATTTT. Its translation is CASSDRTGRIHQPQHF.

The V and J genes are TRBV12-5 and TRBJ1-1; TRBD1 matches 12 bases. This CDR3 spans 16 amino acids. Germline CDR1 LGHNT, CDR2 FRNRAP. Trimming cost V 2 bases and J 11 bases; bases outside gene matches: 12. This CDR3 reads CASGLTSGTGGFRAFF. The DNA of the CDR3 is TGTGCTAGTGGTTTGACCTCCGGGACAGGGGGCTTCAGGGCTTTCTTT.

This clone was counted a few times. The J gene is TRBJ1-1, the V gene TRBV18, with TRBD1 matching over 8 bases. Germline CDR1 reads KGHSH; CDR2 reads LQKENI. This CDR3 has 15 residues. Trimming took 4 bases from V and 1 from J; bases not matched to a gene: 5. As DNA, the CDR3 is TGTGCCAGCTCACTGGCCGGGACAGGGAACACTGAAGCTTTCTTT. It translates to CASSLAGTGNTEAFF.

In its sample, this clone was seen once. DNA of the CDR3: TGTGCCAGCAGAAGCGGGAGTCGGGTCACCGGGGAGCTGTTTTTT. Protein sequence: CASRSGSRVTGELFF. This chain uses TRBV2 with TRBJ2-2; 8 positions agree with TRBD2. This CDR3 region has 15 residues. CDR1 and CDR2 from the germline V gene are SNHLY and FYNNEI. V gave up 6 bases and J gave up 4 bases; unmatched junction bases: 7.

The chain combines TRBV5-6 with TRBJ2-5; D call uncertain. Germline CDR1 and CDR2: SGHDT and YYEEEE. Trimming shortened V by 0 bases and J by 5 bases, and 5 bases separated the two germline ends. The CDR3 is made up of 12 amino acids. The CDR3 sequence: CASSLDRETQYF. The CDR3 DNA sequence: TGTGCCAGCAGCTTGGACCGGGAGACCCAGTACTTC.

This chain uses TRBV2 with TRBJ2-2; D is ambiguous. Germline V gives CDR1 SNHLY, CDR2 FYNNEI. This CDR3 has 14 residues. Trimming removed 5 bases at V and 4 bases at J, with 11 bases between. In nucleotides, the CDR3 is TGTGCCAGCAGTACCGGGTTTTCCACCGGGGAGCTGTTTTTT. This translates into CASSTGFSTGELFF.

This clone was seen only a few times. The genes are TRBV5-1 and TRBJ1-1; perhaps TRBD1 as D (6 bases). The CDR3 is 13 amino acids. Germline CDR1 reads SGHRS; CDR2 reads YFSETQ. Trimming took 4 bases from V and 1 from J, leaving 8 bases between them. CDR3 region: CASSPTGNTEAFF. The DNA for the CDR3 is TGCGCCAGCAGCCCGACAGGGAACACTGAAGCTTTCTTT.

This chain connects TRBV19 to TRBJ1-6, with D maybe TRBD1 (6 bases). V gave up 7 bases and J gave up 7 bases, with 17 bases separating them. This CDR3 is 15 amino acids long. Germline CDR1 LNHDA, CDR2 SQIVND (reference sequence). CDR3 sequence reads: CASTRGARQNSPLHF. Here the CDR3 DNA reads TGTGCCAGTACCCGGGGGGCGCGTCAAAATTCACCCCTCCACTTT. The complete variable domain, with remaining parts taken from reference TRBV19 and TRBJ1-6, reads DGGITQSPKYLFRKEGQNVTLSCEQNLNHDAMYWYRQDPGQGLRLIYYSQIVNDFQKGDIAEGYSVSREKKESFPLTVTSAQKNPTAFYLCASTRGARQNSPLHFGNGTRLTVT.

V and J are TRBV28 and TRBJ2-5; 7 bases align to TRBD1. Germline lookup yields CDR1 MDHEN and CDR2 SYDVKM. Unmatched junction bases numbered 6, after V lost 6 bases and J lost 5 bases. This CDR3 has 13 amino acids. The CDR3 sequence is CASSPNRGETQYF. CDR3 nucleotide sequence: TGTGCCAGCAGCCCGAACAGGGGCGAGACCCAGTACTTC.

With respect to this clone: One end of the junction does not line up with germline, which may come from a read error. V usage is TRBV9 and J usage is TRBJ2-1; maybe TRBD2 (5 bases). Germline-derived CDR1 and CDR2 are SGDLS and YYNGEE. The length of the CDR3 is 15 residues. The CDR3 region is CASSVRAASYNEQFF. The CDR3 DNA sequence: TGTGCCAGCAGCGTACGAGCGGCCTCCTACAATGAGCAATTCTTC.

The CDR3 nucleotides read TGCGCCAGCAGCGCGGACAATGAGCAGTTCTTC. Translating gives CASSADNEQFF. The rearrangement links TRBV5-1 to TRBJ2-1; no clear D gene. CDR1 is SGHRS and CDR2 is YFSETQ in the germline V gene. CDR3 length equals 11 residues. V lost 4 bases, J lost 5 bases, and 4 bases lay in between.

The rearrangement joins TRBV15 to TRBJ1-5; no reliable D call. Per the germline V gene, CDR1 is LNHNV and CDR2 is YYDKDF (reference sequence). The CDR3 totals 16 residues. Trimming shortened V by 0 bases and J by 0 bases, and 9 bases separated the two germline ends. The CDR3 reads CATSRDYEFSNQPQHF. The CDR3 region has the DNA TGTGCCACCAGCAGAGATTACGAGTTTAGCAATCAGCCCCAGCATTTT.

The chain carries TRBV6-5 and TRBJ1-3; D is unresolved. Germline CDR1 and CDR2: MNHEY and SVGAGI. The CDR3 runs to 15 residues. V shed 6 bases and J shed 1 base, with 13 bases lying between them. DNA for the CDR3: TGTGCCAGCAGACCCCCGGGTGCATCTGGAAACACCATATATTTT. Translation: CASRPPGASGNTIYF.

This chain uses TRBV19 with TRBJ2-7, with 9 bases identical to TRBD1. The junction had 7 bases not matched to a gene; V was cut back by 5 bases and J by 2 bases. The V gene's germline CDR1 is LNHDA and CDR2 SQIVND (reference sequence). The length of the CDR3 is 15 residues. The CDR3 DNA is TGTGCCAGTAGTGTTAAAGGACAGGGGACCTACGAGCAGTACTTC. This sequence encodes CASSVKGQGTYEQYF.

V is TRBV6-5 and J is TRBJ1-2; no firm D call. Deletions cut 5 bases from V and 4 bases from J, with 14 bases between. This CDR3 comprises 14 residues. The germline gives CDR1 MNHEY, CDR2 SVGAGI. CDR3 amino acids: CASSKTEGSYGYTF. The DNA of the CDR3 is TGTGCCAGCAGTAAAACAGAAGGTTCCTATGGCTACACCTTC.

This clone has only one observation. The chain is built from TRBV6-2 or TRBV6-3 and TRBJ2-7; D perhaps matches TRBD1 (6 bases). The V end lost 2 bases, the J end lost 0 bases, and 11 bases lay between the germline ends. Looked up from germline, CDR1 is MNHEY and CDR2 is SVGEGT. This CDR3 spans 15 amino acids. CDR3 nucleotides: TGTGCCAGCAGTTACCCCTCGGACAGCTCCTACGAGCAGTACTTC. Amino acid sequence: CASSYPSDSSYEQYF.

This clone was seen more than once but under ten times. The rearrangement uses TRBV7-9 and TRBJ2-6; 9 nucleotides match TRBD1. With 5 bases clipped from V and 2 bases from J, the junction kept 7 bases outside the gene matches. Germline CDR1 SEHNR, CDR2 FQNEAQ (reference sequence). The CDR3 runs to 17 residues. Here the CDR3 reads CASSGGTGPPGANVLTF. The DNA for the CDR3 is TGTGCCAGCAGCGGCGGGACAGGGCCTCCTGGGGCCAACGTCCTGACTTTC.